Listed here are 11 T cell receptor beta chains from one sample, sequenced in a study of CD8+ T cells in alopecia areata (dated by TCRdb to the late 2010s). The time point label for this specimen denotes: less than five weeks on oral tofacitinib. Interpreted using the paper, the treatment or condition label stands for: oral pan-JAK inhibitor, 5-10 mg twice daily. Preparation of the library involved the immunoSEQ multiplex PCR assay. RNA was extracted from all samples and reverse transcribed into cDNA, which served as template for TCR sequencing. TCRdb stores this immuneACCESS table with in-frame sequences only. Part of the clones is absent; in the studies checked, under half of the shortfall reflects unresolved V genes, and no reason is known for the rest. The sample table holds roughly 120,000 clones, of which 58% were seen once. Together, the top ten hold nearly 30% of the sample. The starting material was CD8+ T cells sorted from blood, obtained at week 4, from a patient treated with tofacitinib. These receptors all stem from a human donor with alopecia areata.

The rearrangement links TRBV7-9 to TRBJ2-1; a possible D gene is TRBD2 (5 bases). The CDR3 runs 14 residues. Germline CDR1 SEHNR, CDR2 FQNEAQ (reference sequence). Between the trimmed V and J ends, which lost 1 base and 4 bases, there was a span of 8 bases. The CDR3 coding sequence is TGTGCCAGCAGCTTAGACGGGATTTACAATGAGCAGTTCTTC. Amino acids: CASSLDGIYNEQFF.

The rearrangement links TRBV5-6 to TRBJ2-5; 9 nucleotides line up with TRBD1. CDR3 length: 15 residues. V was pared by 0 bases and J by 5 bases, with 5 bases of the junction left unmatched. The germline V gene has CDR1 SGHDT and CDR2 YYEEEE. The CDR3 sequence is CASSLAGQGRETQYF. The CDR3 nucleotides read TGTGCCAGCAGCTTGGCGGGACAGGGCCGCGAGACCCAGTACTTC.

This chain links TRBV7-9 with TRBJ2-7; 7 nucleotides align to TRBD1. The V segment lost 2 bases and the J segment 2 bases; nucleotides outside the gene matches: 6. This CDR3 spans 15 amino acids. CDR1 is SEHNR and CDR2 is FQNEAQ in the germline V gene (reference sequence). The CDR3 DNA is TGTGCCAGCAGCTTACCGGACAGGAACCCCTACGAGCAGTACTTC. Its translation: CASSLPDRNPYEQYF.

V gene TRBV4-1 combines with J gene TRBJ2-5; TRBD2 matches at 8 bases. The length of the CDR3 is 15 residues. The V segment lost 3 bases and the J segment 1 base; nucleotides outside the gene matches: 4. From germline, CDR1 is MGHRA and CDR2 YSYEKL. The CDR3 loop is CASSHEAGGQETQYF. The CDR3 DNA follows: TGCGCCAGCAGCCACGAGGCGGGGGGCCAAGAGACCCAGTACTTC.

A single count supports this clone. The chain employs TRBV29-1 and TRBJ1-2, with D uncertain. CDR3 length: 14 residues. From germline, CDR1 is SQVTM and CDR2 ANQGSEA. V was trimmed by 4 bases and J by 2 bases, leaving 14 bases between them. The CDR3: CSVGEGIENYGYTF. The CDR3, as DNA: TGCAGCGTTGGGGAAGGGATCGAGAACTATGGCTACACCTTC.

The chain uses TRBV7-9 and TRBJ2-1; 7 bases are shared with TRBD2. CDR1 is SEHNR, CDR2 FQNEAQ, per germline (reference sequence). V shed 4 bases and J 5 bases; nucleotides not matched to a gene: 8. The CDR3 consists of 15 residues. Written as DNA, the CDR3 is TGTGCCAGCAGCTCCTCCGGGGGGACCAACAATGAGCAGTTCTTC. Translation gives CASSSSGGTNNEQFF.

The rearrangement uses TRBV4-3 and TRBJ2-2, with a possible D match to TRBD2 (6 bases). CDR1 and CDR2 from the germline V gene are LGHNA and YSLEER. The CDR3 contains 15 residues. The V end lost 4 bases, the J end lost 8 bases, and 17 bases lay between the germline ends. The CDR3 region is CASSPTSSIPGELFF. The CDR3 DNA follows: TGCGCCAGCAGCCCAACTAGCTCAATCCCTGGGGAGCTGTTTTTT.

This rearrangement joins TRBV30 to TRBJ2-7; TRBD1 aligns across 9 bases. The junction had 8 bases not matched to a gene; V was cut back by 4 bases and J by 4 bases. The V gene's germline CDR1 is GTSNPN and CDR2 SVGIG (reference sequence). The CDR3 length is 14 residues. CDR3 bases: TGTGCCTGGACCCTTCAACAGGGGGCTTACGAGCAGTACTTC. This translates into CAWTLQQGAYEQYF. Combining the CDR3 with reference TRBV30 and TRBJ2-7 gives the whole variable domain SQTIHQWPATLVQPVGSPLSLECTVEGTSNPNLYWYRQAAGRGLQLLFYSVGIGQISSEVPQNLSASRPQDRQFILSSKKLLLSDSGFYLCAWTLQQGAYEQYFGPGTRLTVT.

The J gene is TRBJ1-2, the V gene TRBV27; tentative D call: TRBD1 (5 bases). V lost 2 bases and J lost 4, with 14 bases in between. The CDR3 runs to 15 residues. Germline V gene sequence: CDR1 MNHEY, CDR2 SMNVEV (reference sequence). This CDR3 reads CASSLGGGMSYGYTF. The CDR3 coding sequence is TGTGCCAGCAGTTTAGGGGGAGGGATGAGCTATGGCTACACCTTC.

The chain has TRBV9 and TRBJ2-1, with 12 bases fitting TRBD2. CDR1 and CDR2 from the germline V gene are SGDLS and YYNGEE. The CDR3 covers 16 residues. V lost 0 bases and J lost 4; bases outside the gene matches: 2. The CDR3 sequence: CASSVGTSGGYNEQFF. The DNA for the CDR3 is TGTGCCAGCAGCGTAGGTACTAGCGGGGGGTACAATGAGCAGTTCTTC.

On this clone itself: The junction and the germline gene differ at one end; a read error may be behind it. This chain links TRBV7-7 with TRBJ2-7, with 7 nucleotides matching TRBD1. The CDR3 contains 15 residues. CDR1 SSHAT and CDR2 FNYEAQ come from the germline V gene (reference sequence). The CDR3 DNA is TGTGCTAGCAGCCCTTTGAGGACAGGATCCTACGAGCAGTACTTC. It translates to CASSPLRTGSYEQYF.